The 24 T cell receptor beta chains below were found in one sample sequenced in a study of T-cell memory formation after mild COVID-19. TCRdb re-called the 5' RACE reads with MiXCR, one entry per CDR3 protein. The sample comprises around 370,000 distinct CDR3 sequences, under 25% of which are singletons, and roughly an eighth rests with the top ten. What was sequenced was PBMCs or a T cell subset sorted from them (not recorded which). These receptors were taken from an adult woman who had mild COVID-19 (a few samples of this study predate the infection). Cell type and time point are not known.

The gene calls are TRBV7-2 and TRBJ2-2, with D possibly matching TRBD1 (5 bases). This CDR3 has 14 amino acids. Looked up from germline, CDR1 is SGHTA and CDR2 is FQGNSA. V dropped 7 bases and J dropped 4 bases, with 13 bases sitting between them. CDR3 coding DNA: TGTGCCAGCACCCGACAGTCGCCCACCGGGGAGCTGTTTTTT. This translates into CASTRQSPTGELFF.

This clonotype turned up a few times. This rearrangement joins TRBV4-3 to TRBJ2-6; D unresolved. Trimming left V 0 bases short and J 4 bases short, with 10 bases between. Germline V gene sequence: CDR1 LGHNA, CDR2 YSLEER. The CDR3 runs 16 residues. The CDR3 DNA is TGCGCCAGCAGCCAAGAATCCGACCGGGGGGCCAACGTCCTGACTTTC. It yields the protein CASSQESDRGANVLTF.

This clonotype was counted ten times or more. The chain is built from TRBV7-8 and TRBJ2-1, with TRBD2 as a possible D gene (6 bases). The CDR3 length is 14 residues. From germline, CDR1 is SGHVS and CDR2 FQNEAQ. The ends were cut back, 8 bases at V and 6 bases at J, with 17 bases in the middle. CDR3 DNA: TGTGCCAGCCGGGCCGGGGGAGACTTCAATGAGCAGTTCTTC. Translation: CASRAGGDFNEQFF.

This clonotype was seen a few times. The chain combines TRBV7-3 with TRBJ2-7; 7 nucleotides align to TRBD1. The CDR3 covers 16 residues. The ends lost 5 bases at V and 3 bases at J; junction bases unmatched: 13. Germline V gene sequence: CDR1 SGHTA, CDR2 FQGTGA. As DNA, the CDR3 is TGTGCCAGCAGCATTAGGGGGCCCACCAGCGTCTACGAGCAGTACTTC. Residues: CASSIRGPTSVYEQYF.

This clonotype was seen a handful of times. For the CDR3, the DNA is TGTGCCAGCAGCCAAGATCTTTACCCTGCAGATACGCAGTATTTT. Protein: CASSQDLYPADTQYF. The genes are TRBV14 and TRBJ2-3; D unresolved. V was clipped by 0 bases and J by 4 bases, with 11 bases between them. This CDR3 comprises 15 residues. Germline-derived CDR1 and CDR2 are SGHDN and FVKESK.

The sample holds a few counts of this clonotype. The chain carries TRBV7-2 and TRBJ2-1; 8 bases are shared with TRBD2. The ends lost 8 bases at V and 10 bases at J; junction bases unmatched: 22. Per the germline V gene, CDR1 is SGHTA and CDR2 is FQGNSA. The CDR3 has 17 amino acids. The CDR3 region is CASSRDGLAGALGEQFF. The CDR3 DNA sequence: TGTGCCAGCTCACGGGATGGTCTAGCGGGTGCCTTGGGGGAGCAGTTCTTC.

Only a few counts were recorded for this clonotype. CDR3 in DNA: TGCAGTGCTCAACCCCCGGGTAGCAATCAGCCCCAGCATTTT. This encodes CSAQPPGSNQPQHF. This chain uses TRBV20-1 with TRBJ1-5; D is ambiguous. The V gene's germline CDR1 is DFQATT and CDR2 SNEGSKA (reference sequence). CDR3 length: 14 residues. Deletions cut 5 bases from V and 0 bases from J, with 11 bases between.

There are a few counts of this clonotype. The V and J genes are TRBV3-1 and TRBJ1-2; TRBD1 aligns across 8 bases. Germline CDR1 LGHDT, CDR2 YNNKEL (reference sequence). The CDR3 length is 14 residues. With 4 bases clipped from V and 0 bases from J, the junction kept 1 base outside the gene matches. CDR3 DNA sequence: TGTGCCAGCAGCCCGGACAGGGCTAACTATGGCTACACCTTC. Protein product: CASSPDRANYGYTF.

This clonotype showed up just a few times. V gene TRBV25-1 combines with J gene TRBJ2-4; D is ambiguous. The germline V gene has CDR1 MGHDK and CDR2 SYGVNS. The CDR3 runs 13 residues. Trimming removed 8 bases from V and 0 bases from J, with 8 bases in between. The CDR3 loop is CASEGVAKNIQYF. The CDR3 DNA reads TGTGCCAGCGAAGGAGTAGCCAAAAACATTCAGTACTTC. Full variable domain (rest looked up from reference TRBV25-1 and TRBJ2-4): EADIYQTPRYLVIGTGKKITLECSQTMGHDKMYWYQQDPGMELHLIHYSYGVNSTEKGDLSSESTVSRIRTEHFPLTLESARPSHTSQYLCASEGVAKNIQYFGAGTRLSVL.

The rearrangement joins TRBV4-2 to TRBJ2-1; no reliable D call. Trimming stripped 2 bases from V and 5 bases from J, with 16 bases between. The CDR3 loop spans 16 amino acids. Per the germline V gene, CDR1 is LGHNA and CDR2 is YNFKEQ. DNA of the CDR3: TGTGCCAGCAGCCAATTAGGCTCTCGAGAGAACAATGAGCAGTTCTTC. Protein product: CASSQLGSRENNEQFF.

The chain links TRBV5-6 to TRBJ2-1; tentative D call: TRBD1 (5 bases). Per germline, CDR1 SGHDT and CDR2 YYEEEE. V dropped 4 bases and J dropped 10 bases, with 12 bases sitting between them. The CDR3 contains 12 residues. CDR3 residues: CASSGALYEQFF. In DNA, the CDR3 is TGTGCCAGCAGCGGGGCCCTTTACGAGCAGTTCTTC.

This clonotype came up a few times. As DNA, the CDR3 is TGTGCCAGCAGACATCGACAGGGAGGACACTACGAGCAGTACTTC. As protein: CASRHRQGGHYEQYF. The chain has TRBV11-2 and TRBJ2-7; D might be TRBD1 (7 bases). The CDR3 runs 15 residues. Trimming removed 6 bases at V and 3 bases at J, with 18 bases between. In germline, CDR1 is SGHAT, CDR2 FQNNGV.

The sample holds many counts of this clonotype. The chain recombines TRBV7-8 with TRBJ2-7; D unclear. V dropped 7 bases and J dropped 0 bases, with 13 bases sitting between them. The CDR3 is 14 residues long. CDR1 is SGHVS and CDR2 is FQNEAQ in the germline V gene. CDR3 DNA: TGTGCCAGCACTCTAACCGGCCCCTCCTACGAGCAGTACTTC. It is translated as CASTLTGPSYEQYF. The complete variable domain, with remaining parts taken from reference TRBV7-8 and TRBJ2-7, reads GAGVSQSPRYKVAKRGQDVALRCDPISGHVSLFWYQQALGQGPEFLTYFQNEAQLDKSGLPSDRFFAERPEGSVSTLKIQRTQQEDSAVYLCASTLTGPSYEQYFGPGTRLTVT.

This clonotype was observed many times. This chain uses TRBV7-7 with TRBJ2-2, with D possibly matching TRBD1 (6 bases). V was pared by 10 bases and J by 1 base, with 13 bases between. The CDR3 runs 14 residues. Germline V gene sequence: CDR1 SSHAT, CDR2 FNYEAQ (reference sequence). For the CDR3, the DNA is TGTGCCATCGTCCCACAGGGGAACACCGGGGAGCTGTTTTTT. Protein product: CAIVPQGNTGELFF.

This clonotype was detected once. The chain combines TRBV3-1 with TRBJ2-2; 8 nucleotides agree with TRBD1. The CDR3 is 15 amino acids. CDR1 is LGHDT, CDR2 YNNKEL, per germline (reference sequence). Trimming cost V 4 bases and J 5 bases; bases outside gene matches: 6. The CDR3 region has the DNA TGTGCCAGCAGCCCACTTCGACAGGGGACCGGGGAGCTGTTTTTT. The encoded protein is CASSPLRQGTGELFF.

The rearrangement uses TRBV7-9 and TRBJ2-1; TRBD1 might be the D (6 bases). CDR1 is SEHNR, CDR2 FQNEAQ, per germline (reference sequence). Between the trimmed V and J ends, which lost 2 bases and 4 bases, there was a span of 12 bases. The CDR3 loop spans 15 amino acids. CDR3 region: CASSLMETGYNEQFF. CDR3 nucleotide sequence: TGTGCCAGCAGCTTAATGGAGACAGGATACAATGAGCAGTTCTTC.

This clonotype appeared many times. The chain has TRBV12-3 or TRBV12-4 and TRBJ2-4, with D possibly being TRBD2 (6 bases). Trimming took 1 base from V and 2 from J, leaving 9 bases between them. This CDR3 region has 15 residues. The CDR3 DNA reads TGTGCCAGCAGTTTAGGCGGGACGTCCAAAAACATTCAGTACTTC. Translating gives CASSLGGTSKNIQYF.

In this sample, this clonotype turned up many times. J is TRBJ2-7 and V is TRBV27; a weak D match, TRBD1 (5 bases). The CDR3 is made up of 14 amino acids. Germline V CDR1 and CDR2: MNHEY, SMNVEV (reference sequence). V was cut by 4 bases and J by 2 bases, with 12 bases left in between. Written as DNA, the CDR3 is TGTGCCAGCAGTTACCCAGGACAAGCCTACGAGCAGTACTTC. It specifies CASSYPGQAYEQYF.

The chain carries TRBV12-3 or TRBV12-4 and TRBJ2-2, with 11 bases lining up with TRBD2. Trimming cost V 2 bases and J 5 bases; bases outside gene matches: 10. The length of the CDR3 is 18 residues. CDR3 nucleotides: TGTGCCAGCAGTTTACTCCGGCTAGCGGGAGGAAGGACCGGGGAGCTGTTTTTT. It is translated as CASSLLRLAGGRTGELFF.

The J gene is TRBJ1-2, the V gene TRBV20-1; D might be TRBD1 (6 bases). The CDR3 has 15 residues. Germline V gene sequence: CDR1 DFQATT, CDR2 SNEGSKA (reference sequence). Trimming removed 0 bases from V and 5 bases from J, with 16 bases in between. CDR3 sequence reads: CSARDLGGGWYGYTF. In DNA, the CDR3 is TGCAGTGCTAGAGATCTTGGGGGCGGGTGGTATGGCTACACCTTC.

This chain uses TRBV24-1 with TRBJ2-3, with D uncertain. The V gene lost 9 bases and the J gene lost 2 bases, with 11 bases spanning the gap. In germline, CDR1 is KGHDR, CDR2 SFDVKD. The CDR3 runs to 13 residues. Written as DNA, the CDR3 is TGTGCCACCGATGACCGGACCACAGATACGCAGTATTTT. Its translation is CATDDRTTDTQYF.

The CDR3 DNA reads as TGCGCCAGCAGCCGGCAGCCAGGGGTGGTGCAGCCCCAGCATTTT. Translating gives CASSRQPGVVQPQHF. This chain connects TRBV4-1 to TRBJ1-5; tentative D call: TRBD1 (6 bases). With 4 bases removed from V and 7 bases from J, the gap between germline ends came to 17 bases. Germline CDR1 MGHRA, CDR2 YSYEKL. The CDR3 spans 15 residues.

The table lists this clonotype with a few counts. The genes are TRBV5-1 and TRBJ2-3; 8 nucleotides align to TRBD1. Losses at the gene ends were 6 bases for V and 2 bases for J; bases not matched to a gene: 11. The CDR3 contains 16 residues. Germline V gene sequence: CDR1 SGHRS, CDR2 YFSETQ. The CDR3 here is CASIEGQGKSTDTQYF. CDR3 DNA sequence: TGCGCCAGCATCGAAGGACAGGGCAAGTCCACAGATACGCAGTATTTT.

The V call is TRBV4-2, the J call TRBJ2-3; D is ambiguous. The germline V gene encodes CDR1 LGHNA and CDR2 YNFKEQ. The CDR3 totals 15 residues. V was pared by 0 bases and J by 1 base, with 8 bases between. The DNA for the CDR3 is TGTGCCAGCAGCCAAGATAGAAGCGGCACAGATACGCAGTATTTT. It translates to CASSQDRSGTDTQYF.